The clone carrying this TCR beta chain was recorded only once. This entry is derived from a study of blood T cell repertoires in COVID-19. Study summary: The analysed material was cDNA or gDNA that came from T cells, B-cell-depleted T cells, or PBMCs.

In the original analysis: Estimates of nucleated cell counts were drawn from the amplification of reference gene primers. Data came from immunoSEQ multiplex PCR; TCRdb stores just in-frame clones and leaves some out. The V and J calls and clone size come from that table; D and trimming were worked out from the DNA. The table records under 200,000 clones, 75% to 85% of them present only once. In assigning cohorts, the study relied on participant-reported clinical history. The germline V and J ends were trimmed by 5 bases and 0 bases, with 8 bases remaining between them. Germline V gene data show CDR1 as MNHEY and CDR2 as SVGAGI. This CDR3 has 13 amino acids.

The rearrangement uses TRBV6-5 and TRBJ2-7; D unresolved. The specimen sequenced was PBMCs or T cells enriched from blood (not recorded which). The receptor comes from a woman aged 60-75 years who had recovered from COVID-19. The CDR3 DNA reads as TGTGCCAGCAGTCAACAGCACTCCTACGAGCAGTACTTC. Translated, it gives CASSQQHSYEQYF.